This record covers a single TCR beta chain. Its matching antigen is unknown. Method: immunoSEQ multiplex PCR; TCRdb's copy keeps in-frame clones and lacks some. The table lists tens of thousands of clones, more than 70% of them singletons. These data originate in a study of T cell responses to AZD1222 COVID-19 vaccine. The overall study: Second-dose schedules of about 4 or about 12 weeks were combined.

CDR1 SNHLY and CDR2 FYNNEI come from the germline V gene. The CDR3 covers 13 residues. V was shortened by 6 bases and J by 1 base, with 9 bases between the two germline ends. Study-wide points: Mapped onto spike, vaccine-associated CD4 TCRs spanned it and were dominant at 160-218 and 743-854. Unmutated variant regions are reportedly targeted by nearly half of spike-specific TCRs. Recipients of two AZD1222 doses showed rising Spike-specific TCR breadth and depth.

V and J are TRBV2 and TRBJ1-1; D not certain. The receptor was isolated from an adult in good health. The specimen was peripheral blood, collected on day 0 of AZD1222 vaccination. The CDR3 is CASSGRQNTEAFF. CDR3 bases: TGTGCCAGCAGCGGGAGACAGAACACTGAAGCTTTCTTT.